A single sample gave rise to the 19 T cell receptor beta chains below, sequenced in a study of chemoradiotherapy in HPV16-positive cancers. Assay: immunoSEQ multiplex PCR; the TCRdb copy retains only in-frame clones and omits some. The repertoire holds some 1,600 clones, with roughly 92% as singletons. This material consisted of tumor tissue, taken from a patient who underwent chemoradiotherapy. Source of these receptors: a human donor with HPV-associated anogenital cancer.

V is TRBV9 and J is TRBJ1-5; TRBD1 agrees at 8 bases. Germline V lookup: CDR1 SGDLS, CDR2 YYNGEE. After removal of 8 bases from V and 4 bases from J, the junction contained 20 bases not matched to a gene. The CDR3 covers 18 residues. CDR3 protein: CARAARQGTRVINQPQHF. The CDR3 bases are TGTGCCAGGGCCGCACGACAGGGGACGCGAGTCATTAATCAGCCCCAGCATTTT.

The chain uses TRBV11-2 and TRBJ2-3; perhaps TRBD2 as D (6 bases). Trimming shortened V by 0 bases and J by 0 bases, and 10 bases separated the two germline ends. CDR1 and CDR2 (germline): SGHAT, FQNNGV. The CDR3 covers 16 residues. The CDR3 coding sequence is TGTGCCAGCAGCTTAGAAACTAGCACAAGCACAGATACGCAGTATTTT. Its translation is CASSLETSTSTDTQYF.

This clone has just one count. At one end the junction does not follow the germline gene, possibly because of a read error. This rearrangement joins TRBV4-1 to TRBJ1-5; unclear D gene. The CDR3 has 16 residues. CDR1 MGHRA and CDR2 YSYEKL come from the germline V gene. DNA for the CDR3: TGCGCCAGCAGACAAGAGGGAGGGTTGGGCAATCAGCCCCAGCATTTT. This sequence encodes CASRQEGGLGNQPQHF.

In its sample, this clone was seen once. The CDR3 loop is CASSLVQAASPLHF. CDR3 DNA: TGTGCCAGCAGTTTAGTCCAGGCGGCTTCACCCCTCCACTTT. The chain has TRBV28 and TRBJ1-6; D remains ambiguous. The CDR3 is 14 residues long. Per germline, CDR1 MDHEN and CDR2 SYDVKM. V gave up 2 bases and J gave up 9 bases, with 11 bases separating them. The variable domain in full, with the rest retrieved from reference TRBV28 and TRBJ1-6, is DVKVTQSSRYLVKRTGEKVFLECVQDMDHENMFWYRQDPGLGLRLIYFSYDVKMKEKGDIPEGYSVSREKKERFSLILESASTNQTSMYLCASSLVQAASPLHFGNGTRLTVT.

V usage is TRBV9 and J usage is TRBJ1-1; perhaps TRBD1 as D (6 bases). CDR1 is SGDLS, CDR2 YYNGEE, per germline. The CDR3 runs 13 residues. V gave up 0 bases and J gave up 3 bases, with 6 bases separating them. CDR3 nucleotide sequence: TGTGCCAGCAGCGTAGACAGGGACACTGAAGCTTTCTTT. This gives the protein CASSVDRDTEAFF.

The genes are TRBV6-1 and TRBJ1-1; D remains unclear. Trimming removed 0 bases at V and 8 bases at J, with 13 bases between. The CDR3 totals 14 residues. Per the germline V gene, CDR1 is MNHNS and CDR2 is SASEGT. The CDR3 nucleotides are TGTGCCAGCAGTGAAGCTACCGCAAGGATAGAAGCTTTCTTT. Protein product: CASSEATARIEAFF.

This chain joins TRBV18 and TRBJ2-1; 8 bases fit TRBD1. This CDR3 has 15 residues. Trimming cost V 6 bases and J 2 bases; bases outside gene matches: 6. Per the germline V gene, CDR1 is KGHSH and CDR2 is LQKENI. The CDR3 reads CASSTGGIAYNEQFF. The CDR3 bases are TGTGCCAGCTCTACAGGGGGTATCGCCTACAATGAGCAGTTCTTC.

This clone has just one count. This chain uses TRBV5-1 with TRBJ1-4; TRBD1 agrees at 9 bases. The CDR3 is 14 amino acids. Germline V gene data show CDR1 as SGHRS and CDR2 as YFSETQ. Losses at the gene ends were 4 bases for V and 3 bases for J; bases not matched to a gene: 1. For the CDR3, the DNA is TGCGCCAGCAGCCGGGACAGGGCTAATGAAAAACTGTTTTTT. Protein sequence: CASSRDRANEKLFF. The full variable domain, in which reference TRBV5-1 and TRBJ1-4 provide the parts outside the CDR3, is KAGVTQTPRYLIKTRGQQVTLSCSPISGHRSVSWYQQTPGQGLQFLFEYFSETQRNKGNFPGRFSGRQFSNSRSEMNVSTLELGDSALYLCASSRDRANEKLFFGSGTQLSVL.

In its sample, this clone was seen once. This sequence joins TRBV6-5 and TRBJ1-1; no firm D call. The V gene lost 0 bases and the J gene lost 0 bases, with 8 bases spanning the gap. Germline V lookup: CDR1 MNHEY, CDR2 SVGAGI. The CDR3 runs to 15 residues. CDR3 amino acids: CASSYSIIMNTEAFF. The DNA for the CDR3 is TGTGCCAGCAGTTACTCCATAATCATGAACACTGAAGCTTTCTTT.

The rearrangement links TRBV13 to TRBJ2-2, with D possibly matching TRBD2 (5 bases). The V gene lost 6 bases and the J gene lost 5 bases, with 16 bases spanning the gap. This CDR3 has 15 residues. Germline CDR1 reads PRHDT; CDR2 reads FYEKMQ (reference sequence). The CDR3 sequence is CASSFSLGSTGELFF. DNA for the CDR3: TGTGCCAGCAGTTTCTCACTAGGGTCAACCGGGGAGCTGTTTTTT.

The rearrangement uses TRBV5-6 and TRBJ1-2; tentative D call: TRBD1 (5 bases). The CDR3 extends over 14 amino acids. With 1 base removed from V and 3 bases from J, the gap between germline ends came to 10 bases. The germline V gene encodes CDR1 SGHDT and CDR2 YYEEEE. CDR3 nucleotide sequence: TGTGCCAGCAGCTTGTTTACCAGGGACTATGGCTACACCTTC. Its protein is CASSLFTRDYGYTF. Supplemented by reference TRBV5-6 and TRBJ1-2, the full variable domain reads DAGVTQSPTHLIKTRGQQVTLRCSPKSGHDTVSWYQQALGQGPQFIFQYYEEEERQRGNFPDRFSGHQFPNYSSELNVNALLLGDSALYLCASSLFTRDYGYTFGSGTRLTVV.

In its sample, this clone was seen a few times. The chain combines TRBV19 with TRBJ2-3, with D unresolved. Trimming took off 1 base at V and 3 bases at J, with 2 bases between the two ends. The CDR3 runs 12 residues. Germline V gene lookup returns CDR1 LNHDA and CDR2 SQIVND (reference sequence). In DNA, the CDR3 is TGTGCCAGTAGTATAGGGACAGATACGCAGTATTTT. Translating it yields CASSIGTDTQYF.

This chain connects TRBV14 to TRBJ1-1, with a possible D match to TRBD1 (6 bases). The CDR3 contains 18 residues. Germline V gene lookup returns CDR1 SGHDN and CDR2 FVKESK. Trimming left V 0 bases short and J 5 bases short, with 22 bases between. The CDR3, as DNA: TGTGCCAGCAGCCAAGAGGGTTGGAGGGGTAGTCAGGGGACTGAAGCTTTCTTT. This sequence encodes CASSQEGWRGSQGTEAFF. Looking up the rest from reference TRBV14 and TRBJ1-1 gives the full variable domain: EAGVTQFPSHSVIEKGQTVTLRCDPISGHDNLYWYRRVMGKEIKFLLHFVKESKQDESGMPNNRFLAERTGGTYSTLKVQPAELEDSGVYFCASSQEGWRGSQGTEAFFGQGTRLTVV.

The CDR3 nucleotides are TGTGCCAGCAGTGGCAGGGAGGGATTTGGCTACACCTTC. Protein: CASSGREGFGYTF. The V gene is TRBV2, the J gene TRBJ1-2; D is possibly TRBD1 (5 bases). The CDR3 has 13 residues. Per germline, CDR1 SNHLY and CDR2 FYNNEI. Trimming cost V 4 bases and J 7 bases, with 13 bases left between them. The full variable domain, with the rest looked up from reference TRBV2 and TRBJ1-2, is EPEVTQTPSHQVTQMGQEVILRCVPISNHLYFYWYRQILGQKVEFLVSFYNNEISEKSEIFDDQFSVERPDGSNFTLKIRSTKLEDSAMYFCASSGREGFGYTFGSGTRLTVV.

The CDR3 DNA reads TGTGCCACCAGCAGAGGCCGAGATACGCAGTATTTT. Translated, it gives CATSRGRDTQYF. The chain carries TRBV15 and TRBJ2-3; D remains ambiguous. The CDR3 is made up of 12 amino acids. Germline V gene lookup returns CDR1 LNHNV and CDR2 YYDKDF (reference sequence). Trimming took 1 base from V and 5 from J, leaving 4 bases between them. Combining the CDR3 with reference TRBV15 and TRBJ2-3 gives the whole variable domain DAMVIQNPRYQVTQFGKPVTLSCSQTLNHNVMYWYQQKSSQAPKLLFHYYDKDFNNEADTPDNFQSRRPNTSFCFLDIRSPGLGDTAMYLCATSRGRDTQYFGPGTRLTVL.

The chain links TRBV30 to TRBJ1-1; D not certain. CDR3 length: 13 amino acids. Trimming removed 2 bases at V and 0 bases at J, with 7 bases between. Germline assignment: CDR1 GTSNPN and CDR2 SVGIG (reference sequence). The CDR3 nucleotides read TGTGCCTGGAGTTCCCCCTTGAACACTGAAGCTTTCTTT. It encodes CAWSSPLNTEAFF.

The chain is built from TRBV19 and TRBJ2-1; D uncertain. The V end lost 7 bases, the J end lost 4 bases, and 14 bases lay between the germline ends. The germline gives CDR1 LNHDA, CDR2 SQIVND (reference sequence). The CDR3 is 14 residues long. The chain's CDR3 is CASMSLGMYNEQFF. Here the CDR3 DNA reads TGTGCCAGTATGAGTTTAGGGATGTACAATGAGCAGTTCTTC.

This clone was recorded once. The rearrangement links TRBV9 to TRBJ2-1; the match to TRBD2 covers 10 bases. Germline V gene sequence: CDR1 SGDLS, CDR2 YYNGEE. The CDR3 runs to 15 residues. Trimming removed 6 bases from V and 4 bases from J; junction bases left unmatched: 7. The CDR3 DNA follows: TGTGCCAGCACACCGGGACTAGCGACATACAATGAGCAGTTCTTC. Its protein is CASTPGLATYNEQFF.

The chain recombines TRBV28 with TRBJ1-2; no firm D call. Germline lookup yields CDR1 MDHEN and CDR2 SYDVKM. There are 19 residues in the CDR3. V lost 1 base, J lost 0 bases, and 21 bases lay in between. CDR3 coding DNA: TGTGCCAGCAGTTTATATTTTGGCGGCAGGTCTTTTACTAACTATGGCTACACCTTC. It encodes CASSLYFGGRSFTNYGYTF.